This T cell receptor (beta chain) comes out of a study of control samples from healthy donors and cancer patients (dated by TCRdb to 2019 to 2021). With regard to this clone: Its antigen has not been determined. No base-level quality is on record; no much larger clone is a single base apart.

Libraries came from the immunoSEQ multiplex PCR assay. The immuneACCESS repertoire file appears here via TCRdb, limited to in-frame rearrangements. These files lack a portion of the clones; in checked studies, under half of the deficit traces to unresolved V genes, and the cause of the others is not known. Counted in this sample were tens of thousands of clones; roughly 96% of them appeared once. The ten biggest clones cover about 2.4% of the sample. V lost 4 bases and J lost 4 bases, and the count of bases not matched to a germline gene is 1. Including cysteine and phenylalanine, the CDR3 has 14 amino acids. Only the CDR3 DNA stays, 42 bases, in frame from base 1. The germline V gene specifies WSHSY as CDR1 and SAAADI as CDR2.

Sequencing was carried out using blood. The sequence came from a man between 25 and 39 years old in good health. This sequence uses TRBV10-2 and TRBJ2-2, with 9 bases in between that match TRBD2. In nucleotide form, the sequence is TGCGCCAGCAGTGTAGCGGGAGTCACCGGGGAGCTGTTTTTT. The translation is CASSVAGVTGELFF.